This paragraph covers one T cell receptor beta chain sequence. Its antigen is undetermined. The CDR3 loop spans 15 amino acids. CDR1 and CDR2 (germline): MDHEN, SYDVKM. Germline trimming cut 4 bases from V and 3 bases from J; bases unmatched to any gene: 5. These data are taken from a study of shared clonotypes between healthy human individuals. Here immunoSEQ multiplex PCR was the method, and the copy in TCRdb shows in-frame clones only, minus some. This sample has over 850,000 clones, with approximately 80% found just once. Study findings and constraints: Rarefaction demonstrated incomplete sorted-subset sequencing despite large depth. The genetic and exposure-history diversity represented was limited by few donors.

The V gene is TRBV28, the J gene TRBJ2-3, with 9 positions matching TRBD1. Sequencing used memory CD4+ T cells from PBMCs. Stated subset: CD45RA-negative fraction. This sequence originates from a young man in good health. Some clones in this sample may be carry-over from other donors' samples. The CDR3 here is CASSSPGQGTDTQYF. Written as DNA, the CDR3 is TGTGCCAGCAGTTCCCCGGGACAGGGAACAGATACGCAGTATTTT.